This is a list of T cell receptor beta chains from one sample in a study of OX40 agonist ivuxolimab in advanced cancers. TCRdb's copy holds only in-frame clones and misses some; the assay was immunoSEQ multiplex PCR. The sample lists approximately 80,000 clones; about 93% were seen once. The material sequenced was CD4+ or CD8+ T cells sorted from blood, taken in a trial of the OX40 agonist ivuxolimab. All receptors come from an adult with an advanced solid tumor such as melanoma, head and neck, liver or kidney cancer. Each CDR3 is given with its conserved first and last residue. A D gene is named only where the DNA matches it firmly. Part of the rows lack a size; the others show once, few, many or a class for expanded clones.

j_call v_call clone_size d_call cdr3_nt cdr3_aa
TRBJ1-6 TRBV6-1 NA NA TGTGCCAGCAAAGCAGAGGAAGGGACGTCATCACCCCTCCACTTT CASKAEEGTSSPLHF
TRBJ2-2 TRBV10-3 NA TRBD1 TGTGCCATTCTGCAAGGGACAGGGGGCCCCGGGGAGCTGTTTTTT CAILQGTGGPGELFF
TRBJ1-1 TRBV6-5 once NA TGTGCCAGCCTCCAACGTAGAGGGAACACTGAAGCTTTCTTT CASLQRRGNTEAFF
TRBJ2-7 TRBV20-1 NA NA TGCAGTGCTCGGGTCTACGAGCAGTACTTC CSARVYEQYF
TRBJ2-3 TRBV10-3 NA TRBD2 TGTGCCATCAGGGCGGGACTAGCGGGAGGGCCAGACACAGATACGCAGTATTTT CAIRAGLAGGPDTDTQYF
TRBJ2-7 TRBV18 few TRBD2 TGTGCCAGCTCACCATCGTCGCTAGCGGACTACGAGCAGTACTTC CASSPSSLADYEQYF
TRBJ2-7 TRBV10-3 NA NA TGTGCCATCAGTTCCGGGACGGTTACCTACGAGCAGTACTTC CAISSGTVTYEQYF
TRBJ1-5 TRBV2 few NA TGTGCCAGCAGTGAGGACAGCTATAGCAATCAGCCCCAGCATTTT CASSEDSYSNQPQHF
TRBJ1-2 TRBV7-5 NA NA TGTGCCAGAAGCTTAGGAGTTCTGGAACCCGCTGGCTACACCTTC CARSLGVLEPAGYTF
TRBJ1-3 TRBV4-1 NA TRBD1 TGCGCCAGCAGCCACACCGGGACAGGGGGCCCTTGGGCTGGAAACACCATATATTTT CASSHTGTGGPWAGNTIYF
TRBJ2-3 TRBV10-3 once TRBD2 TGTGCCACACAAAAAGGGACTAGCGGGAGTGATACGCAGTATTTT CATQKGTSGSDTQYF
TRBJ2-1 TRBV4-3 NA TRBD2 TGCGCCAGCAGCCAAGAGCTAGCGGGCTACAATGAGCAGTTCTTC CASSQELAGYNEQFF
TRBJ2-7 TRBV6-5 NA NA TGTGCCAGCAGTTACTCCTATGGGAAGGGTTACGAGCAGTACTTC CASSYSYGKGYEQYF
TRBJ1-1 TRBV11-3 NA NA TGTGCCAGCGCCCGGACAGCCGAGAATCCTGAAGCTTTCTTT CASARTAENPEAFF
TRBJ1-1 TRBV20-1 NA NA TGCAGTATGGGGTACACTGAAGCTTTCTTT CSMGYTEAFF
TRBJ2-2 TRBV12-5 NA NA TGTGCTAGTGGTTTGGTACGGGGGTTTACCGGGGAGCTGTTTTTT CASGLVRGFTGELFF
TRBJ2-7 TRBV27 NA NA TGTGCCAGCAGCCCCTCTAGCCCCTACGAGCAGTACTTC CASSPSSPYEQYF
TRBJ1-1 TRBV28 NA NA TGTGCCAGCAGTTTATTGATAACCCAAACTGAAGCTTTCTTT CASSLLITQTEAFF
TRBJ2-1 TRBV6-5 once TRBD2 TGTGCCAGCAGCCGCGGGGGGCGCTCCTACAATGAGCAGTTCTTC CASSRGGRSYNEQFF
TRBJ1-2 TRBV9 NA NA TGTGCCAGCAGCGTAGATGGAGGAGGGCCGCTATCGGGTGGCTACACCTTC CASSVDGGGPLSGGYTF
TRBJ2-7 TRBV5-4 NA TRBD2 TGTGCCAGCAGCCCACCTCCGACTAGCCTAACCCCCTACGAGCAGTACTTC CASSPPPTSLTPYEQYF
TRBJ1-4 TRBV15 NA NA TGTGCCACCAGCAGAGGGAGGGCGGCCCATGAAAAACTGTTTTTT CATSRGRAAHEKLFF
TRBJ1-1 TRBV19 NA NA TGTGCCAGTAGTAGGGGGAGGGAGACTGAAGCTTTCTTT CASSRGRETEAFF
TRBJ2-5 TRBV7-2 NA NA TGTGCCAGCAGCTTAGCGGGAGCGTCCCTTGGGACCCAGTACTTC CASSLAGASLGTQYF
TRBJ1-2 TRBV7-2 NA TRBD1 TGTGCCAGCAGCTCGGGACAGGGTTGGGGCTACACCTTC CASSSGQGWGYTF
TRBJ2-7 TRBV6-1 NA NA TGTGCCAGCACAATAGACACCTCACTCTACGAGCAGTACTTC CASTIDTSLYEQYF
TRBJ1-1 TRBV6-1 NA NA TGTGCCAGCACCATTAACAGAGCTGAAGCTTTCTTT CASTINRAEAFF
TRBJ2-7 TRBV28 NA TRBD1 TGTGCCAGCAGTTGGGGACAGTACGAGCAGTACTTC CASSWGQYEQYF
TRBJ2-3 TRBV27 once NA TGTGCCAGCAGTCCCCTTGAGCCAGATACGCAGTATTTT CASSPLEPDTQYF
TRBJ2-1 TRBV29-1 NA NA TGCAGCGTTGAAGATCATGACAGATTGAACAATGAGCAGTTCTTC CSVEDHDRLNNEQFF
TRBJ2-7 TRBV30 NA TRBD2 TGTGCCTGGAGTTTCTTAGCGGGGGCCAGTTACGAGCAGTACTTC CAWSFLAGASYEQYF
TRBJ1-2 TRBV19 NA NA TGTGCCAGTAGTAACCGGGACTATGGCTACACCTTC CASSNRDYGYTF
TRBJ1-2 TRBV28 NA TRBD1 TGTGCCAGCAGTACGACAGGGGTCGGCTACACCTTC CASSTTGVGYTF
TRBJ2-2 TRBV18 once NA TGTGCCAGCTCACCGATTCAAGCCTCTATCACCGGGGAGCTGTTTTTT CASSPIQASITGELFF
TRBJ2-2 TRBV7-2 NA NA TGTGCCAGCAGCTTAATGGGGTCCGGGGAGCTGTTTTTT CASSLMGSGELFF
TRBJ1-4 TRBV28 NA NA TGTGCCAGCAGTGGGTCTGCCGTTAATGAAAAACTGTTTTTT CASSGSAVNEKLFF
TRBJ1-4 TRBV6-5 NA NA TGTGCCAGCAGTTACGGCCGACAAACTAATGAAAAACTGTTTTTT CASSYGRQTNEKLFF
TRBJ2-7 TRBV6-5 once NA TGTGCCAGCAGCCGACACGTGAGCTCCTACGAGCAGTACTTC CASSRHVSSYEQYF
TRBJ1-5 TRBV6-1 NA TRBD1 TGTGCCTGCTGGACAGGTGGTAATCAGCCCCAGCATTTT CACWTGGNQPQHF
TRBJ2-7 TRBV6-5 NA NA TGTGCCAGCAGTTACGGCGCCAGGGGTCTGGACGAGCAGTACTTC CASSYGARGLDEQYF
TRBJ2-6 TRBV6-1 once NA TGTGCCAGCAGTGATTTGCCGTCTTACTCTGGGGCCAACGTCCTGACTTTC CASSDLPSYSGANVLTF
TRBJ2-1 TRBV5-1 NA TRBD1 TGCGCCAGCAGCACGGGACAGGGGAACGAGCAGTTCTTC CASSTGQGNEQFF
TRBJ2-7 TRBV7-8 NA NA TGTGCCAGCAGCTTATCAGGTACAGGTGACGGCTACGAGCAGTACTTC CASSLSGTGDGYEQYF
TRBJ2-2 TRBV25-1 NA NA TGTGCCAGCAGGGGGTTTTGGAACACCGGGGAGCTGTTTTTT CASRGFWNTGELFF
TRBJ1-1 TRBV28 NA NA NA CASSSSLQGENTEAFF
TRBJ2-5 TRBV4-2 NA TRBD2 TGTGCCAGCAGCCAAGAGGCTACGTGGGGCGGGGGGGCGGAGACCCAGTACTTC CASSQEATWGGGAETQYF
TRBJ2-7 TRBV5-4 NA NA TGTGCCAGCAGCTTGAAACCGGACGAGCAGTACTTC CASSLKPDEQYF
TRBJ1-2 TRBV5-6 NA NA TGTGCCAGCAGCCTGGGCCTGCGGGACGTACGTCCCGGCTACACCTTC CASSLGLRDVRPGYTF
TRBJ1-3 TRBV5-1 once NA TGCGCCAGCAGCTCCGGGACATCTGGTAACACCATATATTTT CASSSGTSGNTIYF
TRBJ2-7 TRBV4-2 NA NA TGTGCCAGCAGCCAAGCAGCGGACGGTCACTCCTACGAGCAGTACTTC CASSQAADGHSYEQYF
TRBJ2-1 TRBV28 NA TRBD2 TGTGCCAGCAGCGACACTCCGGGACTAGCGGGCTTAAGGAGCTCCTACAATGAGCAGTTCTTC CASSDTPGLAGLRSSYNEQFF
TRBJ2-1 TRBV4-1 NA TRBD2 TGCGCCAGCAGCCAAGATCAGACTAGCGGGGGGAGGAGCTCCTACAATGAGCAGTTCTTC CASSQDQTSGGRSSYNEQFF
TRBJ2-5 TRBV4-1 NA TRBD2 TGCGCCAGCAGCCAATCCCCGGGGGGAGCCGCACAAGAGACCCAGTACTTC CASSQSPGGAAQETQYF
TRBJ2-3 TRBV18 once TRBD2 TGTGCCAGCTCACGCCCGCCTAGCGGGCTAACAGATACGCAGTATTTT CASSRPPSGLTDTQYF
TRBJ2-2 TRBV5-4 NA NA TGTGCCAGCAGCTTGGAACTCCTGAACACCGGGGAGCTGTTTTTT CASSLELLNTGELFF
TRBJ2-7 TRBV28 NA NA TGTGCCAGCAGTGGGGTTTCTCCCTACGAGCAGTACTTC CASSGVSPYEQYF
TRBJ2-2 TRBV30 NA NA TGTGCCTATCTGCAGGGGAGATTAACCGGGGAGCTGTTTTTT CAYLQGRLTGELFF
TRBJ1-5 TRBV19 few NA TGTGCCAGTAGGGTAGGGGGATTCCCCGGCCAGCCCCAGCATTTT CASRVGGFPGQPQHF
TRBJ2-3 TRBV5-1 NA TRBD2 TGCGCCAGCAGCCCCTGGACTAGCGGGAGCGGAGATACGCAGTATTTT CASSPWTSGSGDTQYF